The 27 T cell receptor beta chains given below trace back to one sample, sequenced in a study of T cells in Graves' hyperthyroidism and ophthalmopathy. TCR beta CDR3 regions were amplified from RNA transcripts. The study used the HTBI primer set for a first-round RT-PCR of the TCR CDR3. Using its own MiXCR run on the multiplex PCR reads, TCRdb lists one record per CDR3 protein. The table lists around 580,000 distinct CDR3 sequences, approximately 15% of them singletons. The sample comprised blood. All receptors come from a woman aged 18-30 years with Graves' hyperthyroidism.

This clonotype was seen many times. The chain is built from TRBV12-3 or TRBV12-4 and TRBJ2-5; TRBD2 matches 10 bases. The CDR3 extends over 15 amino acids. Trimming removed 1 base from V and 5 bases from J; junction bases left unmatched: 4. The CDR3 sequence: CASSLGLLAGETQYF. Here the CDR3 DNA reads TGTGCCAGCAGTTTAGGCTTACTAGCGGGGGAGACCCAGTACTTC.

There are many counts of this clonotype. The rearrangement uses TRBV20-1 and TRBJ2-1; 9 bases align to TRBD2. This CDR3 has 16 amino acids. Trimming removed 3 bases from V and 0 bases from J; junction bases left unmatched: 6. Germline assignment: CDR1 DFQATT and CDR2 SNEGSKA (reference sequence). The CDR3 here is CSASKGGGASYNEQFF. The CDR3 DNA follows: TGCAGTGCTAGTAAGGGCGGGGGGGCCTCCTACAATGAGCAGTTCTTC.

In its sample, this clonotype was seen a few times. The chain couples TRBV19 to TRBJ2-3; D unclear. The V gene lost 4 bases and the J gene lost 5 bases, with 13 bases spanning the gap. Germline lookup yields CDR1 LNHDA and CDR2 SQIVND (reference sequence). CDR3 length: 14 residues. CDR3 region: CASSRLQGGDTQYF. DNA of the CDR3: TGTGCCAGTAGTAGGCTTCAAGGTGGAGATACGCAGTATTTT.

This clonotype was seen at least ten times. This chain uses TRBV12-3 or TRBV12-4 with TRBJ2-2; D remains unclear. The V end lost 1 base, the J end lost 3 bases, and 15 bases lay between the germline ends. The CDR3 consists of 17 residues. CDR3 sequence reads: CASSLGVSPTHTGELFF. CDR3 nucleotides: TGTGCCAGCAGTTTAGGAGTCTCCCCTACCCACACCGGGGAGCTGTTTTTT.

The chain has TRBV7-9 and TRBJ2-5; the D gene is possibly TRBD1 (5 bases). V shed 8 bases and J shed 4 bases, with 8 bases lying between them. The CDR3 runs 11 residues. CDR1 is SEHNR and CDR2 is FQNEAQ in the germline V gene (reference sequence). The CDR3 loop reads CASQGPETQYF. CDR3 sequence (DNA): TGTGCCAGCCAGGGTCCAGAGACCCAGTACTTC.

The sample holds many counts of this clonotype. The V gene is TRBV27, the J gene TRBJ1-1; D remains unclear. The V gene lost 6 bases and the J gene lost 5 bases, with 13 bases spanning the gap. The CDR3 has 13 residues. The germline gives CDR1 MNHEY, CDR2 SMNVEV (reference sequence). The CDR3 is CASSFSVGTEAFF. The CDR3 coding sequence is TGTGCCAGCAGCTTTTCAGTCGGGACTGAAGCTTTCTTT.

J is TRBJ1-1 and V is TRBV12-3 or TRBV12-4; 8 bases are shared with TRBD1. This CDR3 contains 13 residues. The ends lost 6 bases at V and 5 bases at J; junction bases unmatched: 5. The CDR3, as DNA: TGTGCCAGCAGACTGGACAGGGCGACTGAAGCTTTCTTT. Its protein is CASRLDRATEAFF.

This clonotype was detected only a few times. The chain has TRBV3-1 and TRBJ2-5, with TRBD2 matching over 7 bases. Per the germline V gene, CDR1 is LGHDT and CDR2 is YNNKEL (reference sequence). The V and J ends lost 1 base and 2 bases, in that order; junction bases with no gene match: 4. This CDR3 has 15 residues. The DNA of the CDR3 is TGTGCCAGCAGCCAAGCCAAGGGACTACAAGAGACCCAGTACTTC. Translated, it gives CASSQAKGLQETQYF.

This clonotype occurred many times. The chain has TRBV3-1 and TRBJ2-1; unclear D gene. This CDR3 contains 13 residues. The germline V gene encodes CDR1 LGHDT and CDR2 YNNKEL (reference sequence). The V and J ends lost 8 bases and 2 bases respectively, with 10 bases between them. The CDR3 DNA is TGTGCCAGCGCGACCGGACCCTACAATGAGCAGTTCTTC. This sequence encodes CASATGPYNEQFF.

This clonotype was seen at least ten times. This chain links TRBV7-9 with TRBJ2-2, with D perhaps TRBD1 (5 bases). This CDR3 comprises 14 residues. Trimming pared 1 base from V and 5 bases from J, leaving 8 bases between. Per germline, CDR1 SEHNR and CDR2 FQNEAQ (reference sequence). CDR3 amino acids: CASSLEAGTGELFF. CDR3 nucleotide sequence: TGTGCCAGCAGCTTAGAGGCAGGGACCGGGGAGCTGTTTTTT.

The chain uses TRBV20-1 and TRBJ2-7; TRBD1 might be the D (5 bases). The CDR3 is 11 amino acids. Germline lookup yields CDR1 DFQATT and CDR2 SNEGSKA (reference sequence). V lost 1 base and J 7 bases, leaving 8 bases between the germline ends. CDR3 sequence (DNA): TGCAGTGCTAGAGGGACATGGGAGCAGTACTTC. Amino acids: CSARGTWEQYF.

This clonotype was counted only a few times. CDR3 DNA sequence: TGTGCCAGCAGTCCCCAATATGAAGCTTTCTTT. Its protein is CASSPQYEAFF. The chain joins TRBV28 to TRBJ1-1; no reliable D call. Germline V lookup: CDR1 MDHEN, CDR2 SYDVKM. V dropped 5 bases and J dropped 7 bases, with 8 bases sitting between them. The CDR3 runs to 11 residues.

V gene TRBV18 combines with J gene TRBJ2-1; no clear D. Trimming removed 2 bases from V and 10 bases from J, with 6 bases in between. This CDR3 contains 11 residues. Germline V gene sequence: CDR1 KGHSH, CDR2 LQKENI. The CDR3 region has the DNA TGTGCCAGCTCACCAGACGTCGAGCAGTTCTTC. As protein: CASSPDVEQFF.

The CDR3 DNA sequence: TGCGCCAGCAGCCACCCCCCTTCTGGACAGGGGAGGCCACCCCTCCACTTT. Translating gives CASSHPPSGQGRPPLHF. The genes are TRBV4-1 and TRBJ1-6; 9 nucleotides match TRBD1. J lost 11 bases, V lost 3 bases, and 14 bases had no gene match. This CDR3 has 17 amino acids. CDR1 is MGHRA, CDR2 YSYEKL, per germline.

This clonotype was detected once. The rearrangement links TRBV18 to TRBJ1-4; 9 bases match TRBD1. This CDR3 comprises 14 residues. The J segment lost 7 bases and the V segment lost 4 bases, leaving 4 bases of the junction unmatched. CDR1 and CDR2 from the germline V gene are KGHSH and LQKENI. The CDR3 bases are TGTGCCAGCTCACGGACAGGGGAGATTGAAAAACTGTTTTTT. Protein sequence: CASSRTGEIEKLFF.

This clonotype was counted only a few times. The CDR3 nucleotides read TGCGCCAGCAGTGAGATAGTCAGGGCATACGAGCAGTACTTC. This translates into CASSEIVRAYEQYF. The chain recombines TRBV10-2 with TRBJ2-7; possible D gene TRBD1, 5 bases. The CDR3 spans 14 residues. Trimming removed 2 bases at V and 4 bases at J, with 12 bases between. In germline, CDR1 is WSHSY, CDR2 SAAADI.

V usage is TRBV7-9 and J usage is TRBJ1-1; a weak D match, TRBD1 (6 bases). The CDR3 contains 12 residues. Germline CDR1 is SEHNR and CDR2 is FQNEAQ (reference sequence). V lost 1 base and J 8 bases, leaving 8 bases between the germline ends. The chain's CDR3 is CASSLEDREAFF. As DNA, the CDR3 is TGTGCCAGCAGCTTAGAAGACAGGGAAGCTTTCTTT.

This chain joins TRBV12-3 or TRBV12-4 and TRBJ1-2, with a possible D match to TRBD1 (6 bases). The CDR3 is 14 residues long. The germline V and J ends were trimmed by 6 bases and 4 bases, with 15 bases remaining between them. The CDR3 is CASSRPGQLYGYTF. CDR3 bases: TGTGCCAGCAGCCGTCCAGGACAGCTCTATGGCTACACCTTC.

This clonotype was seen a few times. The rearrangement uses TRBV4-1 and TRBJ1-5; a weak D match, TRBD1 (5 bases). The CDR3 contains 15 residues. Germline V gene data show CDR1 as MGHRA and CDR2 as YSYEKL. V was clipped by 0 bases and J by 5 bases, with 11 bases between them. The CDR3, as DNA: TGCGCCAGCAGCCAAGATTGGGGCCAGGATCAGCCCCAGCATTTT. Residues: CASSQDWGQDQPQHF.

This clonotype has only a few counts. The V call is TRBV9, the J call TRBJ2-7, with 15 bases aligning to TRBD2. There are 17 residues in the CDR3. V trimming: 4 bases; J trimming: 3 bases; junction bases outside the gene matches: 8. Germline V gene data show CDR1 as SGDLS and CDR2 as YYNGEE. The DNA for the CDR3 is TGTGCCAGCAGCCCAGGACTAGCGGGAGGGTTACACTACGAGCAGTACTTC. Translating gives CASSPGLAGGLHYEQYF.

This sequence joins TRBV12-3 or TRBV12-4 and TRBJ2-3; D gene uncertain. The ends were cut back, 6 bases at V and 1 base at J, with 11 bases in the middle. The CDR3 is 14 residues long. CDR3 DNA: TGTGCCAGCAGAGACCTACCCCGCACAGATACGCAGTATTTT. Translating gives CASRDLPRTDTQYF.

This clonotype was seen a few times. The chain carries TRBV4-1 and TRBJ1-2, with TRBD1 matching over 7 bases. J was trimmed by 3 bases and V by 1 base; bases with no gene match: 5. The CDR3 sequence is 15 residues long. CDR1 and CDR2 (germline): MGHRA, YSYEKL. CDR3 loop: CASSQGSQGDYGYTF. The DNA of the CDR3 is TGCGCCAGCAGCCAAGGGTCTCAGGGGGACTATGGCTACACCTTC.

This clonotype was counted at least ten times. The rearrangement joins TRBV27 to TRBJ1-1, with 9 bases identical to TRBD1. CDR1 MNHEY and CDR2 SMNVEV come from the germline V gene (reference sequence). The CDR3 loop spans 20 amino acids. V trimming: 2 bases; J trimming: 0 bases; junction bases outside the gene matches: 16. The CDR3 is CASSLIPPGTGKGMNTEAFF. The CDR3 coding sequence is TGTGCCAGCAGTTTAATCCCCCCAGGGACAGGGAAAGGGATGAACACTGAAGCTTTCTTT.

The chain carries TRBV6-2 or TRBV6-3 and TRBJ1-5, with D unclear. CDR1 is MNHEY, CDR2 SVGEGT, per germline. This CDR3 is built from 15 residues. V lost 3 bases and J lost 0, with 9 bases in between. CDR3 DNA sequence: TGTGCCAGCAGTTATGGGCTTTATAGCAATCAGCCCCAGCATTTT. Residues: CASSYGLYSNQPQHF.

The genes are TRBV4-1 and TRBJ2-5; TRBD1 matches at 12 bases. This CDR3 is 16 amino acids long. Germline CDR1 and CDR2: MGHRA and YSYEKL. Losses at the gene ends were 4 bases for V and 4 bases for J; bases not matched to a gene: 7. The CDR3 sequence is CASSPGQGARGETQYF. The CDR3 coding sequence is TGCGCCAGCAGCCCGGGACAGGGGGCTCGGGGAGAGACCCAGTACTTC.

The table lists this clonotype with a few counts. The chain is built from TRBV3-1 and TRBJ2-1; 7 bases line up with TRBD2. The CDR3 spans 15 residues. Looked up from germline, CDR1 is LGHDT and CDR2 is YNNKEL (reference sequence). The V segment lost 0 bases and the J segment 5 bases; nucleotides outside the gene matches: 4. CDR3 loop: CASSQEGLADNEQFF. In DNA form, the CDR3 reads TGTGCCAGCAGCCAAGAAGGGCTAGCGGACAATGAGCAGTTCTTC.

This clonotype was recorded a few times. V and J are TRBV27 and TRBJ1-2; a possible D gene is TRBD1 (6 bases). The CDR3 sequence is 13 residues long. Germline CDR1 is MNHEY and CDR2 is SMNVEV (reference sequence). With 5 bases removed from V and 8 bases from J, the gap between germline ends came to 15 bases. The CDR3 sequence: CASSPTGFRGYTF. The CDR3 DNA is TGTGCCAGCAGTCCAACAGGGTTTAGGGGCTACACCTTC.